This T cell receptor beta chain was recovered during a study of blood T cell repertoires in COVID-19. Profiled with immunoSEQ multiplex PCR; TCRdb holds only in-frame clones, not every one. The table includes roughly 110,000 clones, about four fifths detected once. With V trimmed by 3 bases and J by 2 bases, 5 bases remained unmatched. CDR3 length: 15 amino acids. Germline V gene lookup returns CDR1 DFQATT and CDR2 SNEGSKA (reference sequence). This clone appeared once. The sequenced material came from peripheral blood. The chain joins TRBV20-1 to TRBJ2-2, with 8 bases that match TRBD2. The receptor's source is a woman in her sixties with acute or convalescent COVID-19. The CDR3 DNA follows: TGCAGTGCTAGTGTTGCGGGAGGAAACACCGGGGAGCTGTTTTTT. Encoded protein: CSASVAGGNTGELFF.